Each of the 9 T cell receptor beta chains below was sequenced from the same sample in a study of cytomegalovirus exposure and HLA in healthy donors. Use of 60 Vbeta and 13 Jbeta primers characterized the PCR. Assay: immunoSEQ multiplex PCR; the TCRdb copy retains only in-frame clones and omits some. The sample contains under 55,000 clones, 73% of which appear only once. Sequencing was done on a sample of PBMCs. The source is a man between 18 and 29 years old in good health and CMV-seronegative.

This clone was seen only a few times. V gene TRBV11-2 combines with J gene TRBJ2-3, with 11 bases lining up with TRBD2. The CDR3 runs 15 residues. Losses at the gene ends were 8 bases for V and 2 bases for J; bases not matched to a gene: 6. Germline-derived CDR1 and CDR2 are SGHAT and FQNNGV. The CDR3 DNA reads as TGTGCCAGCGGCCTAGCGGGAGGCGCCACAGATACGCAGTATTTT. It translates to CASGLAGGATDTQYF.

In this sample, this clone turned up a few times. This sequence joins TRBV28 and TRBJ2-7; D ambiguous. Trimming stripped 2 bases from V and 0 bases from J, with 11 bases between. CDR1 and CDR2 (germline): MDHEN, SYDVKM. The CDR3 extends over 15 amino acids. The CDR3 region has the DNA TGTGCCAGCAGTTTAAGCCTACCTCCCTCCTACGAGCAGTACTTC. This gives the protein CASSLSLPPSYEQYF.

The CDR3 DNA reads TGTGCCTGGAGTGGTACGGGTGAGCAGTTCTTC. This gives the protein CAWSGTGEQFF. The chain joins TRBV30 to TRBJ2-1; no clear D gene. The CDR3 covers 11 residues. V lost 1 base and J 9 bases, leaving 7 bases between the germline ends. Germline CDR1 reads GTSNPN; CDR2 reads SVGIG (reference sequence).

J is TRBJ1-2 and V is TRBV6-5; 8 nucleotides match TRBD1. The CDR3 extends over 12 amino acids. In germline, CDR1 is MNHEY, CDR2 SVGAGI. The junction had 4 bases not matched to a gene; V was cut back by 6 bases and J by 7 bases. CDR3 loop: CASRPTGVGYTF. The CDR3 DNA reads as TGTGCCAGCAGACCGACAGGGGTTGGCTACACCTTC.

J is TRBJ2-2 and V is TRBV5-8; no reliable D call. Germline V gene lookup returns CDR1 SGHTS and CDR2 YDEGEE. This CDR3 region has 13 residues. Trimming shortened V by 1 base and J by 8 bases, and 9 bases separated the two germline ends. DNA for the CDR3: TGTGCCAGCAGCTTGTTGGCGGCGGGGGAGCTGTTTTTT. This translates into CASSLLAAGELFF.

J is TRBJ2-7 and V is TRBV6-6, with TRBD2 matching over 7 bases. The germline gives CDR1 MNHNY, CDR2 SVGAGI (reference sequence). V shed 6 bases, J shed 0 bases, and the junction held 8 bases outside the gene matches. This CDR3 region has 15 residues. CDR3 amino acids: CASRKNRDYSYEQYF. CDR3 DNA: TGTGCCAGCAGGAAGAACCGGGACTACTCCTACGAGCAGTACTTC.

This chain links TRBV5-1 with TRBJ1-4, with D possibly being TRBD1 (5 bases). The V and J ends lost 4 bases and 7 bases respectively, with 17 bases between them. The germline CDR1 and CDR2 sequences are SGHRS and YFSETQ. The CDR3 is 15 residues long. CDR3: CASSLMGGLGEKLFF. The CDR3, as DNA: TGCGCCAGCAGCCTCATGGGGGGGTTAGGTGAAAAACTGTTTTTT. Variable domain in full (rest from reference TRBV5-1 and TRBJ1-4): KAGVTQTPRYLIKTRGQQVTLSCSPISGHRSVSWYQQTPGQGLQFLFEYFSETQRNKGNFPGRFSGRQFSNSRSEMNVSTLELGDSALYLCASSLMGGLGEKLFFGSGTQLSVL.

The chain employs TRBV25-1 and TRBJ2-1, with 15 bases fitting TRBD2. The CDR3 has 15 amino acids. With 6 bases clipped from V and 7 bases from J, the junction kept 4 bases outside the gene matches. The germline V gene encodes CDR1 MGHDK and CDR2 SYGVNS. CDR3 in DNA: TGTGCCAGCAGCGGTGGGACTAGCGGGAGGAATGAGCAGTTCTTC. It is translated as CASSGGTSGRNEQFF.

There are a few counts of this clone. The genes are TRBV28 and TRBJ2-3; the match to TRBD2 covers 8 bases. Germline V gene sequence: CDR1 MDHEN, CDR2 SYDVKM. The CDR3 covers 15 residues. V lost 6 bases to trimming and J lost 1 base; unmatched junction nucleotides: 6. The CDR3 loop is CASSSTRGGTDTQYF. In DNA, the CDR3 is TGTGCCAGCAGCTCGACGCGGGGGGGCACAGATACGCAGTATTTT.